This T cell receptor (beta chain) was identified in a study of blood T cells in healthy people across ages. This clonotype was observed once. V was clipped by 7 bases and J by 1 base; unmatched bases: 6. The germline V gene has CDR1 SNHLY and CDR2 FYNNEI. This CDR3 is 15 amino acids long. The use of a sample-barcoded 5' primer and a J-beta primer mix characterized a second PCR of roughly 6 to 11 cycles. TCRdb reprocessed the 5' RACE reads via MiXCR and lists one record per CDR3 protein. The repertoire holds 1.5 million to 2 million distinct CDR3 sequences, 49% seen once, with over 2% in the top ten. The TCR comes from a woman in her thirties or forties in good health. This chain joins TRBV2 and TRBJ1-1; TRBD1 agrees at 10 bases. The sequencing input was blood. Here the CDR3 DNA reads TGTGCCAGCATCTCCCGGACAGGGGGGAACACTGAAGCTTTCTTT. It yields the protein CASISRTGGNTEAFF.